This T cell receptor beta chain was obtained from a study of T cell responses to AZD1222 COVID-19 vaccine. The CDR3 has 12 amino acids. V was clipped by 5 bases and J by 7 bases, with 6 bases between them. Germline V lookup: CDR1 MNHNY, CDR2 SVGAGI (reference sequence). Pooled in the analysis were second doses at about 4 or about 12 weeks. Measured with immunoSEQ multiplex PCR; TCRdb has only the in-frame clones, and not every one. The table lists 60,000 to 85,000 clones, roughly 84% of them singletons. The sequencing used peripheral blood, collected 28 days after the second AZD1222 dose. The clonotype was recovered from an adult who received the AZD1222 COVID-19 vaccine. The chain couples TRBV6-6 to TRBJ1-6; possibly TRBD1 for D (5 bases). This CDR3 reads CASSPGNSPLHF. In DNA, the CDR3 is TGTGCCAGCAGTCCAGGGAATTCACCCCTCCACTTT.